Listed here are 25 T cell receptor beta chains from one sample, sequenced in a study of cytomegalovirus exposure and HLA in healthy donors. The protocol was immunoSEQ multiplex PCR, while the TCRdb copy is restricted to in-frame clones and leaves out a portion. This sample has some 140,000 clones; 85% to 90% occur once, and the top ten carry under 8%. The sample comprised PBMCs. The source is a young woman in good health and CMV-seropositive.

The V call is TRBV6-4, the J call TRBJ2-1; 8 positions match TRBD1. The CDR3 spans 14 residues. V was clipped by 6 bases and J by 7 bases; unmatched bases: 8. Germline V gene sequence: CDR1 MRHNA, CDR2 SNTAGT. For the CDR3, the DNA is TGTGCCAGCAGCCTAAACACAGGGGGGAATGAGCAGTTCTTC. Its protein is CASSLNTGGNEQFF.

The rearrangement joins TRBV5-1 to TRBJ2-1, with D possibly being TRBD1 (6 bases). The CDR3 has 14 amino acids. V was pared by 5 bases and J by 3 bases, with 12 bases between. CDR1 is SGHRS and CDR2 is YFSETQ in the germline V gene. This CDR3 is CASSIGQNYNEQFF. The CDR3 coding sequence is TGCGCCAGCAGTATCGGACAGAACTACAATGAGCAGTTCTTC.

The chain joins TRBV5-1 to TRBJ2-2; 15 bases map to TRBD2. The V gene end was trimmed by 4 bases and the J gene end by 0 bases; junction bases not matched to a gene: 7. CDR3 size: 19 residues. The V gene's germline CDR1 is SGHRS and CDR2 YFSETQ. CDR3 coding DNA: TGCGCCAGCAGCGCCCGGACTAGCGGGGGGGACGCGAACACCGGGGAGCTGTTTTTT. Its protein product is CASSARTSGGDANTGELFF.

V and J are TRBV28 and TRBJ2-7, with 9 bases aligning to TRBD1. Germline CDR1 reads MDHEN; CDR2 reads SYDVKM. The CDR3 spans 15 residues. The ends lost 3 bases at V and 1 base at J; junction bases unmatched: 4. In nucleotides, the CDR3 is TGTGCCAGCAGTTTTTCACAGGGGGCTTCCTACGAGCAGTACTTC. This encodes CASSFSQGASYEQYF.

The CDR3 sequence is CVRTSPSGRAGGEQFF. As DNA, the CDR3 is TGTGTCAGGACCTCCCCTAGCGGGAGGGCCGGAGGTGAGCAGTTCTTC. This chain joins TRBV2 and TRBJ2-1; 12 bases line up with TRBD2. Looked up from germline, CDR1 is SNHLY and CDR2 is FYNNEI. CDR3 length equals 16 residues.

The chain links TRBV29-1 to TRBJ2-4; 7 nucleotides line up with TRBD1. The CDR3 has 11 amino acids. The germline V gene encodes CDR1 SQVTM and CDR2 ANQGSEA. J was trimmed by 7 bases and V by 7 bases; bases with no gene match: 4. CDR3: CSGGTVNIQYF. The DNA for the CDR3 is TGCAGCGGAGGGACAGTTAACATTCAGTACTTC.

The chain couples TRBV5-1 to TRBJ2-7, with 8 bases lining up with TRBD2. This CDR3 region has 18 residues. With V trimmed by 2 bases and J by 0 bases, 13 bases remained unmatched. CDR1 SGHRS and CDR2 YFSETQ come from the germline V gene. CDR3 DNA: TGCGCCAGCAGCTTTTCAACTCCGAGGGCGGGGGGCTCCTACGAGCAGTACTTC. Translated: CASSFSTPRAGGSYEQYF.

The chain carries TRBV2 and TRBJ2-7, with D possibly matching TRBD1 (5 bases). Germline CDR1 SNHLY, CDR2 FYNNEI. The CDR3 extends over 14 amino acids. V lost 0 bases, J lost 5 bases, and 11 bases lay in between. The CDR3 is CASSEAQGAHEQYF. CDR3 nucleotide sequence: TGTGCCAGCAGTGAAGCCCAGGGTGCGCACGAGCAGTACTTC.

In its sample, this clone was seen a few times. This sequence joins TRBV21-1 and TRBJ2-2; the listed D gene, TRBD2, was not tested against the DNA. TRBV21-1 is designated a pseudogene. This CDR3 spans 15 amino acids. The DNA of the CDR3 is TGTGCCAGCGAAGGACTAGCGGGATACACCGGGGAGCTGTTTTTT. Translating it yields CASEGLAGYTGELFF.

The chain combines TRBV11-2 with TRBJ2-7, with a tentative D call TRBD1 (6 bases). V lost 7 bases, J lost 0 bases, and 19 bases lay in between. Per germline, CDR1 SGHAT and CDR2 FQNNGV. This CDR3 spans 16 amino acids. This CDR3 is CASTDLQGRISYEQYF. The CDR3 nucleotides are TGTGCCAGCACCGACCTGCAGGGGCGAATCTCCTACGAGCAGTACTTC.

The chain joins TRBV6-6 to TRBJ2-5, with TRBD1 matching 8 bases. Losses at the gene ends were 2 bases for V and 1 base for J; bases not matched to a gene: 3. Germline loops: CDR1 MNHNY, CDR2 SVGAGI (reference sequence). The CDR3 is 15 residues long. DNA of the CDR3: TGTGCCAGCAGTTACCTGGGACAGGTCCAAGAGACCCAGTACTTC. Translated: CASSYLGQVQETQYF.

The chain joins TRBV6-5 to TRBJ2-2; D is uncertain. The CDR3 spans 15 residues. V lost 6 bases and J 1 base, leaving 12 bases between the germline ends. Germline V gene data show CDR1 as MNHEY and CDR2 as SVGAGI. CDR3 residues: CASRLDTLNTGELFF. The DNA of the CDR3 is TGTGCCAGCAGACTTGACACGTTGAACACCGGGGAGCTGTTTTTT.

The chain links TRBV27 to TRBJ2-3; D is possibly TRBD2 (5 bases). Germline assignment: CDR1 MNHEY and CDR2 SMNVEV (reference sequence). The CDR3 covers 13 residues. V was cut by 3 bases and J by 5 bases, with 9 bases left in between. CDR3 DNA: TGTGCCAGCAGTTTTTGGGGAGAAGATACGCAGTATTTT. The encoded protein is CASSFWGEDTQYF.

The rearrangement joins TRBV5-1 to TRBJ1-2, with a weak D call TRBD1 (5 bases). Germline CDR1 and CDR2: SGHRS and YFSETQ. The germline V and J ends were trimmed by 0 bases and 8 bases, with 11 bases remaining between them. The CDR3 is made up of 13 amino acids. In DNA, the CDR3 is TGCGCCAGCAGCTTGGGGCAGGGCGCCGGCTACACCTTC. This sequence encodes CASSLGQGAGYTF.

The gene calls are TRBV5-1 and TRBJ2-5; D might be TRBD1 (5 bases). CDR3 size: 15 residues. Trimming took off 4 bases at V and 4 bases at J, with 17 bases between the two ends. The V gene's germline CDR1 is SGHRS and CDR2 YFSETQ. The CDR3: CASSRGVQGGETQYF. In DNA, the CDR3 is TGCGCCAGCAGCCGAGGAGTCCAGGGTGGAGAGACCCAGTACTTC.

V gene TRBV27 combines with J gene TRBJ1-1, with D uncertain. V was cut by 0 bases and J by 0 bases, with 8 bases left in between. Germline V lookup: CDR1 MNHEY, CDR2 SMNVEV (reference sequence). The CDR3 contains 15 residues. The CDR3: CASSLSPTMNTEAFF. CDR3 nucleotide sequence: TGTGCCAGCAGTTTATCGCCGACTATGAACACTGAAGCTTTCTTT.

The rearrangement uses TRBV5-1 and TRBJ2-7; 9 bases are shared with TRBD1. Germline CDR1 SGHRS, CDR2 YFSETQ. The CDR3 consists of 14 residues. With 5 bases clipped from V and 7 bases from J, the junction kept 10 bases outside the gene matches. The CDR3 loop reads CASRSGTGTREQYF. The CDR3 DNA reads TGCGCCAGCAGGTCCGGGACAGGGACGCGGGAGCAGTACTTC.

The CDR3 sequence is CASSPAGGEQYF. The CDR3 coding sequence is TGTGCCAGCAGCCCCGCCGGGGGCGAGCAGTACTTC. This chain uses TRBV7-9 with TRBJ2-7; possibly TRBD2 for D (6 bases). Trimming took off 5 bases at V and 6 bases at J, with 11 bases between the two ends. CDR3 size: 12 residues. The germline gives CDR1 SEHNR, CDR2 FQNEAQ (reference sequence).

The CDR3 spells CASSVGRGYEQYF. Here the CDR3 DNA reads TGTGCCAGCTCCGTAGGCAGGGGTTACGAGCAGTACTTC. The chain recombines TRBV18 with TRBJ2-7; possible D gene TRBD1, 6 bases. The CDR3 length is 13 residues. The ends were cut back, 6 bases at V and 4 bases at J, with 13 bases in the middle. CDR1 and CDR2 (germline): KGHSH, LQKENI. Full variable domain (rest looked up from reference TRBV18 and TRBJ2-7): NAGVMQNPRHLVRRRGQEARLRCSPMKGHSHVYWYRQLPEEGLKFMVYLQKENIIDESGMPKERFSAEFPKEGPSILRIQQVVRGDSAAYFCASSVGRGYEQYFGPGTRLTVT.

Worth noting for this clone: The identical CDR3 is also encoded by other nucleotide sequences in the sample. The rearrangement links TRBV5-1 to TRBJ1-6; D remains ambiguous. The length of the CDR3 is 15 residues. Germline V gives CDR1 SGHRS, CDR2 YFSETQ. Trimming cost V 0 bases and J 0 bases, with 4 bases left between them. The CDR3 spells CASSLGSSYNSPLHF. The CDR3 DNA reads TGCGCCAGCAGCTTGGGGAGCTCCTATAATTCACCCCTCCACTTT.

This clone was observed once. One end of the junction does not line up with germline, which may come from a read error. CDR3 coding DNA: TGTGCTAGCAGCTTTTCGGGAAATTCACCCCTCCACTTT. Translating gives CASSFSGNSPLHF. The rearrangement links TRBV5-6 to TRBJ1-6, with unresolved D. This CDR3 region has 13 residues. CDR1 is SGHDT, CDR2 YYEEEE, per germline.

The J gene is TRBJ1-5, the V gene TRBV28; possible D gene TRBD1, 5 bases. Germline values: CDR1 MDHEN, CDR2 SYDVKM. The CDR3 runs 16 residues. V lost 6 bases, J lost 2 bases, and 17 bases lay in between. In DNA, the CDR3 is TGTGCCAGCAGAGACCTGGAAGGCAGGGGCAATCAGCCCCAGCATTTT. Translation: CASRDLEGRGNQPQHF. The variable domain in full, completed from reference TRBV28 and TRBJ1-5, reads DVKVTQSSRYLVKRTGEKVFLECVQDMDHENMFWYRQDPGLGLRLIYFSYDVKMKEKGDIPEGYSVSREKKERFSLILESASTNQTSMYLCASRDLEGRGNQPQHFGDGTRLSIL.

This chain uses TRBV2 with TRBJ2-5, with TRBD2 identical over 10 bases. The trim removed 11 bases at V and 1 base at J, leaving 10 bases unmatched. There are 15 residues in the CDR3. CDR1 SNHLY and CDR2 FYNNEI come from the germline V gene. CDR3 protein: CAPDPKRGGQETQYF. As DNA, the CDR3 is TGTGCCCCGGACCCCAAGCGGGGGGGCCAAGAGACCCAGTACTTC.

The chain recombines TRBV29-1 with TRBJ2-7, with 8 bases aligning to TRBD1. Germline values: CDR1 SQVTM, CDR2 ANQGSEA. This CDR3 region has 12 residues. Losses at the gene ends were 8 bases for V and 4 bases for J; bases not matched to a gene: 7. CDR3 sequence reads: CSTRTGRYEQYF. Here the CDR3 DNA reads TGCAGCACAAGGACAGGGAGGTACGAGCAGTACTTC.

CDR3 sequence: CASSLESGGKQETQYF. The CDR3 DNA reads TGCGCCAGCAGCTTGGAAAGCGGGGGGAAACAAGAGACCCAGTACTTC. This rearrangement joins TRBV5-1 to TRBJ2-5; 9 bases map to TRBD2. The germline CDR1 and CDR2 sequences are SGHRS and YFSETQ. V lost 0 bases, J lost 2 bases, and 5 bases stayed unmatched. The CDR3 length is 16 residues.